Described below is a single T cell receptor (beta chain) sequence and its context. CDR3 length: 15 amino acids. CDR1 LGHNT and CDR2 FRNRAP come from the germline V gene. Deletions cut 6 bases from V and 6 bases from J, with 17 bases between. These data belong to a study of blood T cell repertoires in COVID-19. Study overall: Italy, Spain and the United States were the sources of the convalescent and acute COVID-19 samples. Sources were T cells, B-cell-depleted T cells, or PBMCs; the material itself was cDNA or gDNA.

In the study's own analysis: Amplification of reference gene primers was used by the study to estimate nucleated cell counts. Assay used: immunoSEQ multiplex PCR; TCRdb lists only in-frame clones, some missing. V and J calls and clone size are given by that table; D and trimming were obtained from the DNA. The sample gives about 110,000 clones, about 90% of which show up once; around 1.2% is in the top ten. The receptor's source is a human donor in a cohort sampled during active COVID-19. V usage is TRBV12-5 and J usage is TRBJ2-2; tentatively, D is TRBD1 (6 bases). Sequenced input: peripheral blood. CDR3 sequence reads: CASGRGGVGPGELFF. The CDR3 DNA reads as TGTGCTAGTGGCCGAGGGGGAGTCGGGCCCGGGGAGCTGTTTTTT.